The rows below give T cell receptor beta chains drawn from one sample of a study of CD8+CD57+ T cells in acquired aplastic anemia. Each CDR3 protein gets one entry after TCRdb re-called the reads with MiXCR. The sample holds about 220,000 distinct CDR3 sequences, roughly 33% seen once. Material: sorted CD4+, CD8+, or CD8+CD57+ T cells (not recorded which) from PBMCs. The origin of the receptors is a human donor in good health, serving as a control. Both conserved end residues are trimmed from each CDR3.

TRBV2,TRBJ2-2,ASSDKLAGGSGELF
TRBV27,TRBJ1-1,ASSNRGQYTEAF
TRBV5-1,TRBJ1-2,ASSLGGTGEWHGYT
TRBV5-1,TRBJ2-7,ASSHRDSPYEQY
TRBV6-1,TRBJ2-7,ATLKPSRGPEQY
TRBV10-3,TRBJ1-3,AISERGAYSGNTIY
TRBV19,TRBJ1-1,ASSFQGQGVAF
TRBV20-1,TRBJ2-7,SAPRDNSYEQY
TRBV7-9,TRBJ2-3,ASSPRTTPDTQY
TRBV2,TRBJ2-7,ASSPLEGSYEQY
TRBV20-1,TRBJ2-2,SARGDRESYTGELF
TRBV3-1,TRBJ2-7,ASGSSGGPKPYEQY
TRBV25-1,TRBJ1-4,ASSETGANEKLF
TRBV18,TRBJ1-2,ASSGAGYGYT
TRBV4-1,TRBJ2-3,ASSQGAGGDTQY
TRBV16,TRBJ2-2,ASSHGEMIRPVTGELF
TRBV2,TRBJ1-2,ASSSDRKYGYT
TRBV9,TRBJ2-2,ASSPKRGGNTGELF
TRBV5-1,TRBJ2-1,ASSLVGGAYNEQF
TRBV11-2,TRBJ2-7,ASSPHISSYEQY
TRBV2,TRBJ2-2,ASLGLHSTGELF
TRBV11-2,TRBJ1-3,ASSLLGRGQFSGNTIY
TRBV2,TRBJ1-4,ASSSTGTGNEKLF
TRBV25-1,TRBJ1-2,ASSDFRGILHYGYT
TRBV5-6,TRBJ1-2,ASSSGQGIWAYGYT
TRBV7-2,TRBJ1-2,ASSLNYEGRGHGYT
TRBV7-2,TRBJ1-2,ASSLTVDRGYGYT
TRBV12-3/TRBV12-4,TRBJ2-4,ASSFWGVGAESKNIQY
TRBV7-2,TRBJ1-2,ASSPAVRHSVSYT
TRBV18,TRBJ2-7,ASSPIQDGDYEQY
TRBV24-1,TRBJ2-5,ATSDRASPSEETQY
TRBV10-3,TRBJ1-3,AISRDRVYLSGNTIY
TRBV24-1,TRBJ2-3,ATSRGNPDTQY
TRBV19,TRBJ1-2,ASSIRADYGYT
TRBV29-1,TRBJ1-2,SAIPINPNYGYT
TRBV2,TRBJ2-3,ASSGFLADTQY
TRBV7-6,TRBJ2-3,ASSLGGRSDTQY
TRBV29-1,TRBJ2-3,SVIRLAGSSDTQY
TRBV5-8,TRBJ1-2,ASSLLFRDGYT
TRBV5-3,TRBJ2-3,ASSLMSPDTQY